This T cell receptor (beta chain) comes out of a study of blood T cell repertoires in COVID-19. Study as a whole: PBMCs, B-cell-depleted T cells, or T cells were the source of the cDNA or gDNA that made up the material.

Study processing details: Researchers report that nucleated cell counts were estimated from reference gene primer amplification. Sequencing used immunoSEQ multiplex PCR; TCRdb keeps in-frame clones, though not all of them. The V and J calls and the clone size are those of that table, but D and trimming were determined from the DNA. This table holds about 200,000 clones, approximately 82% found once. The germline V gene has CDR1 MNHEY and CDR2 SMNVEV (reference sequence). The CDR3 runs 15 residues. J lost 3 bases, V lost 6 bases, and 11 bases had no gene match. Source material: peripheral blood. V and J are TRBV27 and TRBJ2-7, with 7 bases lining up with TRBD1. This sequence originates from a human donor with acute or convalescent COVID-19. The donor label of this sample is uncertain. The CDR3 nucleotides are TGTGCCAGCAGCCCCGTCTTGGGACAGAACTACGAGCAGTACTTC. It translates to CASSPVLGQNYEQYF.